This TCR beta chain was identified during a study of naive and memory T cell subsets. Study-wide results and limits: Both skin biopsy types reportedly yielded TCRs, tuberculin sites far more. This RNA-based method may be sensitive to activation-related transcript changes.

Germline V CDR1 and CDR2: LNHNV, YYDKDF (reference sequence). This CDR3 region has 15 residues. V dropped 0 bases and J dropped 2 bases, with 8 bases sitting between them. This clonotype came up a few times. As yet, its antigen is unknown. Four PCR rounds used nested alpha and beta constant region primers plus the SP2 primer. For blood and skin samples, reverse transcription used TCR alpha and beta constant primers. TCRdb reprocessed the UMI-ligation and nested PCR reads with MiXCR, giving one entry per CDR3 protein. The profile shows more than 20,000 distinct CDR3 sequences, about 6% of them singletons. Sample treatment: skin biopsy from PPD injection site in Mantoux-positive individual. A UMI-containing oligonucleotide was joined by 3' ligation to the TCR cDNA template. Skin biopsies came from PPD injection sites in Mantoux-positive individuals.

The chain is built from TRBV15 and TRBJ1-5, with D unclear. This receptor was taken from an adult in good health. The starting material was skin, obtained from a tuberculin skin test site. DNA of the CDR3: TGTGCCACCAGCAGAGACCCCGGAGGCAATCAGCCCCAGCATTTT. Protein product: CATSRDPGGNQPQHF.